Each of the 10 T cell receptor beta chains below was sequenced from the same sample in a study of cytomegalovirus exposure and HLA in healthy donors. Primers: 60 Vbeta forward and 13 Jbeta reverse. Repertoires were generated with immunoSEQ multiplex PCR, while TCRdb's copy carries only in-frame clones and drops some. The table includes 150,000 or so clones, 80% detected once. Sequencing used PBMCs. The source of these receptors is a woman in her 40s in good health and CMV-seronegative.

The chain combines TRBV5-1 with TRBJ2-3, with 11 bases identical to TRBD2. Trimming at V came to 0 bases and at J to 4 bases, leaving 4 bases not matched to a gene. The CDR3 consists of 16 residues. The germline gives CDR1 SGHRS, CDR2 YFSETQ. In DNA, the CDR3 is TGCGCCAGCAGCTTGGTACTAGCGGGAGAGTCAGATACGCAGTATTTT. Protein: CASSLVLAGESDTQYF.

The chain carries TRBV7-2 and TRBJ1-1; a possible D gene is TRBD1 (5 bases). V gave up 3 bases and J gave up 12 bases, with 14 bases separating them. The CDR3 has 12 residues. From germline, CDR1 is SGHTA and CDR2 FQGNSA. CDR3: CASSFRQPETFF. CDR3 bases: TGTGCCAGCAGCTTTCGACAGCCTGAGACTTTCTTT.

The CDR3 region is CAISESGQGFYEQYF. The CDR3 DNA is TGTGCCATCAGTGAGTCGGGACAGGGGTTCTACGAGCAGTACTTC. The V call is TRBV10-3, the J call TRBJ2-5, with 10 nucleotides matching TRBD1. The DNA end lines up better with TRBJ2-7; the J call may be wrong. The CDR3 sequence is 15 residues long. Germline V CDR1 and CDR2: ENHRY, SYGVKD.

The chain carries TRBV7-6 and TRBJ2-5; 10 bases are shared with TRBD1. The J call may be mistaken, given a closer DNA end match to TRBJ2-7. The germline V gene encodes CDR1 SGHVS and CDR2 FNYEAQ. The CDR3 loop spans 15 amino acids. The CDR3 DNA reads TGTGCCAGCAGCTTAAGGGACAGGGGACTTTACGAGCAGTACTTC. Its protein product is CASSLRDRGLYEQYF.

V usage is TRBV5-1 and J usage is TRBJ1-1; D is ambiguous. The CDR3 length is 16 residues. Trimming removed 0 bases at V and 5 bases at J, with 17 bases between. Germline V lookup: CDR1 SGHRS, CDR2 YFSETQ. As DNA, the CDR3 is TGCGCCAGCAGCTTGGTTTCTTTTGAGGCGGAGACTGAAGCTTTCTTT. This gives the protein CASSLVSFEAETEAFF.

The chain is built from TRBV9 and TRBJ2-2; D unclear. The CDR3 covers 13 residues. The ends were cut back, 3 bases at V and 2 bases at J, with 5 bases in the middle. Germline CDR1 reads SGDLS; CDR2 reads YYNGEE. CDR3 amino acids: CASSAFNTGELFF. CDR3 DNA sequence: TGTGCCAGCAGCGCGTTTAACACCGGGGAGCTGTTTTTT.

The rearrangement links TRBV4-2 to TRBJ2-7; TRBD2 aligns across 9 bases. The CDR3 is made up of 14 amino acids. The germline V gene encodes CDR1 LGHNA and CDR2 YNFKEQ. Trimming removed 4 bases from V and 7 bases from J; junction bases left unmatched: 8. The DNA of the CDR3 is TGTGCCAGCAGCCCGAGAGCGGGAGGCTGGGAGCAGTACTTC. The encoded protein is CASSPRAGGWEQYF.

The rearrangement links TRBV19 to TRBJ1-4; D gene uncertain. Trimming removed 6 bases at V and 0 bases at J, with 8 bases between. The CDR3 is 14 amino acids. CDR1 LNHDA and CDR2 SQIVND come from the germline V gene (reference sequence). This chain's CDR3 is CASSWGATNEKLFF. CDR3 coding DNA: TGTGCCAGTAGCTGGGGAGCAACTAATGAAAAACTGTTTTTT.

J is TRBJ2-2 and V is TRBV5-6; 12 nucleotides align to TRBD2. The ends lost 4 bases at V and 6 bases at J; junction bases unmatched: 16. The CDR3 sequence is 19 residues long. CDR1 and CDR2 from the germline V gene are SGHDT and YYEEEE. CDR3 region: CASSMALTSGGLMAGELFF. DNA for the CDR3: TGTGCCAGCAGCATGGCCCTAACTAGCGGGGGGCTAATGGCCGGGGAGCTGTTTTTT. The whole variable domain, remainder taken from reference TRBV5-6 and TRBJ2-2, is DAGVTQSPTHLIKTRGQQVTLRCSPKSGHDTVSWYQQALGQGPQFIFQYYEEEERQRGNFPDRFSGHQFPNYSSELNVNALLLGDSALYLCASSMALTSGGLMAGELFFGEGSRLTVL.

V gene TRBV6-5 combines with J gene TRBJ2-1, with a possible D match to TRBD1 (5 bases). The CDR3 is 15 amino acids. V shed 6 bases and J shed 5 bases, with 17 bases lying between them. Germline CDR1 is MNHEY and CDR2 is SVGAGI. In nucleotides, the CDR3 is TGTGCCAGCAGCCGTACGGCAGGGTTCAACAATGAGCAGTTCTTC. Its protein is CASSRTAGFNNEQFF.